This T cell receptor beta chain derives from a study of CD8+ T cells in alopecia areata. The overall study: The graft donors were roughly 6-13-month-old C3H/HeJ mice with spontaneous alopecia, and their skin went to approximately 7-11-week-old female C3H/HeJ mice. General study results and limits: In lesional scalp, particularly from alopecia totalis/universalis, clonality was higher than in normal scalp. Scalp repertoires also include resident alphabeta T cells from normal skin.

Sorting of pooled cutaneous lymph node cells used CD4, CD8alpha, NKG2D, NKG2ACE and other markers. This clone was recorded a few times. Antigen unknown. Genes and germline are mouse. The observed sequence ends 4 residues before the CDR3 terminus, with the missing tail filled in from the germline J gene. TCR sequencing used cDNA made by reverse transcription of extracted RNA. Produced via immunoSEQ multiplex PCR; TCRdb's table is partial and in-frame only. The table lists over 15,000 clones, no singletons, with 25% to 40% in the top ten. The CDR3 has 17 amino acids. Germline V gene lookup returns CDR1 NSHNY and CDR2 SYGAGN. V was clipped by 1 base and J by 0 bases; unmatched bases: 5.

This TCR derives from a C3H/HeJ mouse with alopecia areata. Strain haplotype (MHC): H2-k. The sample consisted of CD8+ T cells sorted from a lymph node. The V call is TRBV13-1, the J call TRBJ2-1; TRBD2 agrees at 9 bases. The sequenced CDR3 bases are TGTGCCAGCAGTGATTGGCTGGGGGGGTTTAACTATGCT. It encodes CASSDWLGGFNYA. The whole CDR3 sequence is CASSDWLGGFNYAEQFF.